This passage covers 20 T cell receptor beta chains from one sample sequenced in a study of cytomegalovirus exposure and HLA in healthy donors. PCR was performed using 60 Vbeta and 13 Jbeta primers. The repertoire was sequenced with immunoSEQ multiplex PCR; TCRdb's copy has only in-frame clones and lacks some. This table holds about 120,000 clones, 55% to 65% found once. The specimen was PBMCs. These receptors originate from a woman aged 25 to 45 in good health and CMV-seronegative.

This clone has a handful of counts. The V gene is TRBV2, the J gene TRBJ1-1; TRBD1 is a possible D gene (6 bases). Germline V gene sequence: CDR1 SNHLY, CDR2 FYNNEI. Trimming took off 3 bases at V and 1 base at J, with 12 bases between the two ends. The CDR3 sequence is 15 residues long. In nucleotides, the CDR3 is TGTGCCAGCAGTGAGCAACAGGGTGGGAACACTGAAGCTTTCTTT. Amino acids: CASSEQQGGNTEAFF.

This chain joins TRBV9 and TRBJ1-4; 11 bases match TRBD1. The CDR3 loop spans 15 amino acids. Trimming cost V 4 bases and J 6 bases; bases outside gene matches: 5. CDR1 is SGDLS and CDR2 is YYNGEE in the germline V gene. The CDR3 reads CASSQRDRGDEKLFF. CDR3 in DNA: TGTGCCAGCAGCCAACGGGACAGGGGGGATGAAAAACTGTTTTTT.

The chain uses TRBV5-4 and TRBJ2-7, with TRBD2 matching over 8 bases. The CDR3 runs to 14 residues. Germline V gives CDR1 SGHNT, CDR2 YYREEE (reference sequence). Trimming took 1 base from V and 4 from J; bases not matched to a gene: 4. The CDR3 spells CASSLREGKYEQYF. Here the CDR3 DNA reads TGTGCCAGCAGCTTGCGGGAGGGGAAATACGAGCAGTACTTC. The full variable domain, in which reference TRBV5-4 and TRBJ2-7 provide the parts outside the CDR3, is ETGVTQSPTHLIKTRGQQVTLRCSSQSGHNTVSWYQQALGQGPQFIFQYYREEENGRGNFPPRFSGLQFPNYSSELNVNALELDDSALYLCASSLREGKYEQYFGPGTRLTVT.

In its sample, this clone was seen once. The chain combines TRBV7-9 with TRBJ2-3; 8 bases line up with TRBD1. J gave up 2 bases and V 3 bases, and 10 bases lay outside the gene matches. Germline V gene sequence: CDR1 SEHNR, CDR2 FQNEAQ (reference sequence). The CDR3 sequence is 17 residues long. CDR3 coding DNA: TGTGCCAGCAGCTTCCCCCGCCAGGGGGCTTCCACAGATACGCAGTATTTT. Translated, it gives CASSFPRQGASTDTQYF. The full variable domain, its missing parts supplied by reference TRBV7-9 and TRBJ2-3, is DTGVSQNPRHKITKRGQNVTFRCDPISEHNRLYWYRQTLGQGPEFLTYFQNEAQLEKSRLLSDRFSAERPKGSFSTLEIQRTEQGDSAMYLCASSFPRQGASTDTQYFGPGTRLTVL.

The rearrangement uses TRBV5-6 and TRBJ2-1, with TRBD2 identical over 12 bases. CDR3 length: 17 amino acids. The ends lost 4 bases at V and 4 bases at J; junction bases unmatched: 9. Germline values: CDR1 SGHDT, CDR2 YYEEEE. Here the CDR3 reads CASSPGGTSGFYNEQFF. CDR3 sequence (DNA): TGTGCCAGCAGCCCTGGGGGGACTAGCGGGTTTTACAATGAGCAGTTCTTC. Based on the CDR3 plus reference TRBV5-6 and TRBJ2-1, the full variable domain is DAGVTQSPTHLIKTRGQQVTLRCSPKSGHDTVSWYQQALGQGPQFIFQYYEEEERQRGNFPDRFSGHQFPNYSSELNVNALLLGDSALYLCASSPGGTSGFYNEQFFGPGTRLTVL.

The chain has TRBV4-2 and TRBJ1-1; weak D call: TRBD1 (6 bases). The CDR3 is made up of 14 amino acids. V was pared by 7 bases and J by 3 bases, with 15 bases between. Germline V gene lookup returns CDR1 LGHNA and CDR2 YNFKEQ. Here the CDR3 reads CASNPTGGHTEAFF. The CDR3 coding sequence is TGTGCCAGCAACCCGACCGGGGGGCACACTGAAGCTTTCTTT.

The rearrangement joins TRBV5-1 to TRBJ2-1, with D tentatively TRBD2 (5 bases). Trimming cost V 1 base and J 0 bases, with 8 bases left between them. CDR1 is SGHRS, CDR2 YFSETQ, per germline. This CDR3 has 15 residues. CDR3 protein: CASSLSGTSYNEQFF. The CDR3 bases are TGCGCCAGCAGCTTGAGCGGAACCTCCTACAATGAGCAGTTCTTC.

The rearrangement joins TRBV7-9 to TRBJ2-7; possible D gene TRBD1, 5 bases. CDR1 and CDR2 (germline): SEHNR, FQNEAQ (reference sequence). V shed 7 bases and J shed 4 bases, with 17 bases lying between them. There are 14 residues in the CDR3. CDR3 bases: TGTGCCAGCAACCCGACAGAACCCGGGTACGAGCAGTACTTC. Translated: CASNPTEPGYEQYF.

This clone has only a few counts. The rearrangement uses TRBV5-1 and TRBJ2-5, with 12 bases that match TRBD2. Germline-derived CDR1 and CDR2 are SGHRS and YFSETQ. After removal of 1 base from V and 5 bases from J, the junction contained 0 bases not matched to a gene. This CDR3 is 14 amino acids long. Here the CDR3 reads CASSLTSGRETQYF. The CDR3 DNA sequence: TGCGCCAGCAGCTTGACTAGCGGGAGGGAGACCCAGTACTTC.

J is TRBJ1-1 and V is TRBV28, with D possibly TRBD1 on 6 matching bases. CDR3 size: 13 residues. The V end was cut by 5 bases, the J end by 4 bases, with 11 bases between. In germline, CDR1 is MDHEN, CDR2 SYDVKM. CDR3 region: CASSRQVLTEAFF. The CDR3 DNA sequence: TGTGCCAGCAGTCGACAGGTACTCACTGAAGCTTTCTTT.

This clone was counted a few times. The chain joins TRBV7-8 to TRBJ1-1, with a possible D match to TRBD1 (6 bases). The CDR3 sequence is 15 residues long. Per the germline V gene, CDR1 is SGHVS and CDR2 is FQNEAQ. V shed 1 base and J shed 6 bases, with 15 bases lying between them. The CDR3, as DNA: TGTGCCAGCAGCTTAGTTCAGGGGTGGTCGTCTGAAGCTTTCTTT. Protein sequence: CASSLVQGWSSEAFF.

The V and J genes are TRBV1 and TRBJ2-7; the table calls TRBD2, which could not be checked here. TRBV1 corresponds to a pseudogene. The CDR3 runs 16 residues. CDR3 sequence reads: CTSSQGGPPSSYEQYF. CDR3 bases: TGCACCAGCAGCCAAGGTGGTCCACCGAGCTCCTACGAGCAGTACTTC.

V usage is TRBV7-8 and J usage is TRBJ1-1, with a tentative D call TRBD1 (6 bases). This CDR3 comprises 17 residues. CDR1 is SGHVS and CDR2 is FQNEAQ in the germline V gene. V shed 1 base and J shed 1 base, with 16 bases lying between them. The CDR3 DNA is TGTGCCAGCAGCTTAGAACAGGGCACATACTCGAACACTGAAGCTTTCTTT. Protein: CASSLEQGTYSNTEAFF.

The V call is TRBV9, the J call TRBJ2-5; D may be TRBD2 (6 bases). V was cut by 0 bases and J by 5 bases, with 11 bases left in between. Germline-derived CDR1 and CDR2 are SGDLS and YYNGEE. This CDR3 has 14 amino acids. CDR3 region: CASSVVGSTETQYF. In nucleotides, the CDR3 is TGTGCCAGCAGCGTAGTCGGGAGCACGGAGACCCAGTACTTC.

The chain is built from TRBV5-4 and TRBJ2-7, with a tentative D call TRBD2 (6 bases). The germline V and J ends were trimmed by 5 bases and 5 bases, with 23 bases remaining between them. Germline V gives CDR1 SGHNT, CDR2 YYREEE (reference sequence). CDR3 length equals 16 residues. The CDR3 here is CASSILHLGTGDEQYF. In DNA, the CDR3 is TGTGCCAGCAGTATCCTACACCTAGGGACGGGGGACGAGCAGTACTTC.

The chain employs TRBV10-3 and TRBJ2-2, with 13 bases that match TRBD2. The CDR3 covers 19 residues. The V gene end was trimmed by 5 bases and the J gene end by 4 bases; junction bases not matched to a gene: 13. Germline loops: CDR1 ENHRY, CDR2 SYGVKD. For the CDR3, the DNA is TGTGCCATCAGTACCTCCGGGACTAGCGGGACAGGGACCACCGGGGAGCTGTTTTTT. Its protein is CAISTSGTSGTGTTGELFF.

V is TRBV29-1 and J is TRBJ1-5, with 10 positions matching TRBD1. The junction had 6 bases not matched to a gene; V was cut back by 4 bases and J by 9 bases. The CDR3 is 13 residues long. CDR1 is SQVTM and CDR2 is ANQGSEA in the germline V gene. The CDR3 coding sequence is TGCAGCGTTGGACAGGGGGCCCTCGCGCCCCAGCATTTT. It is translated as CSVGQGALAPQHF.

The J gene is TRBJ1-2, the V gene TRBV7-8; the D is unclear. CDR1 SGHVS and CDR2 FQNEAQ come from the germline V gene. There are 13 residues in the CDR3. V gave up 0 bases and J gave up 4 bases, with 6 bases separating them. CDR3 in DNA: TGTGCCAGCAGCTTAGCAGTGAGCTATGGCTACACCTTC. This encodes CASSLAVSYGYTF.

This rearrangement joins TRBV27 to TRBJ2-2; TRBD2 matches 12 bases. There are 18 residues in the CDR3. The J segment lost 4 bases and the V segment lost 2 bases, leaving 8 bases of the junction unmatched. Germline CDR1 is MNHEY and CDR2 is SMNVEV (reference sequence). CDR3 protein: CASSLSRTSGTGTGELFF. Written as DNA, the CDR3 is TGTGCCAGCAGTTTAAGTCGGACTAGCGGGACCGGCACCGGGGAGCTGTTTTTT.

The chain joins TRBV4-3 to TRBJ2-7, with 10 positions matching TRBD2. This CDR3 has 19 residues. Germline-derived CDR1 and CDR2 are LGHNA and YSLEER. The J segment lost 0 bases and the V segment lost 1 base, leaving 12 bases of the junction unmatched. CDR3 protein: CASSQAHVAGGSYSYEQYF. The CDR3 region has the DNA TGCGCCAGCAGCCAAGCGCACGTAGCGGGAGGTTCCTACTCCTACGAGCAGTACTTC.